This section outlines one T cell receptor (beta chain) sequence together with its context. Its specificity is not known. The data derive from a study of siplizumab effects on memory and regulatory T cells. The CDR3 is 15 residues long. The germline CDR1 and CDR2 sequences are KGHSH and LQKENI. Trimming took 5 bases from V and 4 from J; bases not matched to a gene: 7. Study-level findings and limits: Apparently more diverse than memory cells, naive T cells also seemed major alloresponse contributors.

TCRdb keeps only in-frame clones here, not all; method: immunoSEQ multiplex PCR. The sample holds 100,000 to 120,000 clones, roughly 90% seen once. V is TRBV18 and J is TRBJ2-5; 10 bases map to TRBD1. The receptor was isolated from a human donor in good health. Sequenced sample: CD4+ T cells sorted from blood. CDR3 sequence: CASSSTGGNSETQYF. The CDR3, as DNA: TGTGCCAGCTCATCGACAGGGGGCAACTCAGAGACCCAGTACTTC. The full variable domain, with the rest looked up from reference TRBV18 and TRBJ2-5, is NAGVMQNPRHLVRRRGQEARLRCSPMKGHSHVYWYRQLPEEGLKFMVYLQKENIIDESGMPKERFSAEFPKEGPSILRIQQVVRGDSAAYFCASSSTGGNSETQYFGPGTRLLVL.